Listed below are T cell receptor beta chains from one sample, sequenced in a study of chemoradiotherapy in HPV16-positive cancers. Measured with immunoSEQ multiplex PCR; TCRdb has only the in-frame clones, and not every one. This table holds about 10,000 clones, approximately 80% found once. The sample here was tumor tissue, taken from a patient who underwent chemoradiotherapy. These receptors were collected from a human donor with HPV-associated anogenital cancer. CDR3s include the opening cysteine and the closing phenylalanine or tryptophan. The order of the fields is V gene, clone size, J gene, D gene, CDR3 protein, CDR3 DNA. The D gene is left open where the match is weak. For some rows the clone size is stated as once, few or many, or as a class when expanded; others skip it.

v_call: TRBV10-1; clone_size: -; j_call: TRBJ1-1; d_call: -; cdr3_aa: CASSDTHTEAFF; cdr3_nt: TGCGCCAGCAGCGACACTCACACTGAAGCTTTCTTT
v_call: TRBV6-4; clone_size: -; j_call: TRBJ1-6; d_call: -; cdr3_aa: CASSEGAFNSPLHF; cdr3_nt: TGTGCCAGCAGTGAAGGAGCCTTTAATTCACCCCTCCACTTT
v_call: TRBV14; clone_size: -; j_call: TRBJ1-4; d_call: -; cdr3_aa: CASSQEKGTKVTCTNEKLFF; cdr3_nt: TGTGCCAGCAGCCAAGAAAAAGGTACGAAGGTAACGTGCACTAATGAAAAACTGTTTTTT
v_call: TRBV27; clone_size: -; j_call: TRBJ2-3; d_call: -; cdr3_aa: CASSHRGTDTQYF; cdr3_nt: TGTGCCAGCAGCCACAGGGGCACAGATACGCAGTATTTT
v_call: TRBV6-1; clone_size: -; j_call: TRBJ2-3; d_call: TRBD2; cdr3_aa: CASSGGGATDTQYF; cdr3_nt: TGTGCCAGCAGCGGCGGGGGGGCCACAGATACGCAGTATTTT
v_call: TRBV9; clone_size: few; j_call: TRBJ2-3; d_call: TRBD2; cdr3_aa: CASSVEAGGGTDTQYF; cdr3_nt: TGTGCCAGCAGCGTAGAGGCGGGGGGAGGGACAGATACGCAGTATTTT
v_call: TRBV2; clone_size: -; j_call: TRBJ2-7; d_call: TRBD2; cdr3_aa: CASSGYGSGDSYEQYF; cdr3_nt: TGTGCCAGCAGTGGATATGGGAGCGGGGACTCCTACGAGCAGTACTTC
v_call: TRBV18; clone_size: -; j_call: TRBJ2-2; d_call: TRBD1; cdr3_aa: CASSPLNRGYPTNNAELFF; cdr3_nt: TGTGCCAGCTCACCACTCAACAGGGGGTATCCGACAAATAATGCGGAGCTGTTTTTT
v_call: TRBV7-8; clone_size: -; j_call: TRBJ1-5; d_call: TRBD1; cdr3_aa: CASSLVRAGGPEHANQPQHF; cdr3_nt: TGTGCCAGCAGCTTAGTTCGGGCAGGGGGACCAGAACACGCCAATCAGCCCCAGCATTTT
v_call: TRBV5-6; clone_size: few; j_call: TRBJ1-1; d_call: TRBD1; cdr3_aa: CASSPWPGGTEAFF; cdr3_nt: TGTGCCAGCAGCCCCTGGCCAGGGGGCACTGAAGCTTTCTTT
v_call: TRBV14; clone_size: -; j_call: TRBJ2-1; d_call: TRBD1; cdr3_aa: CASSTGQGNEQFF; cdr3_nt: TGTGCCAGCAGCACCGGACAGGGAAACGAGCAGTTCTTC
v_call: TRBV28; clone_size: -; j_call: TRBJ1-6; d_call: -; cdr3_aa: CASSFNRAGSPLHF; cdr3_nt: TGTGCCAGCAGTTTTAACAGGGCTGGATCACCCCTCCACTTT
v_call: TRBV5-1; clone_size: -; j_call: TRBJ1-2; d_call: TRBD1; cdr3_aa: CASSWGTGDQGYTF; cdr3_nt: TGCGCCAGCAGCTGGGGGACAGGGGATCAGGGCTACACCTTC
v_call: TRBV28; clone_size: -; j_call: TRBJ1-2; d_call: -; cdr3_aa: CASSQSPYGYTF; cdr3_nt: TGTGCCAGCAGTCAATCCCCCTATGGCTACACCTTC
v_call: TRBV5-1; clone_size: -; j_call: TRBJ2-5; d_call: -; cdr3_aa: CASSSGTGGETQYF; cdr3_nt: TGCGCCAGCAGCTCCGGGACTGGAGGGGAGACCCAGTACTTC
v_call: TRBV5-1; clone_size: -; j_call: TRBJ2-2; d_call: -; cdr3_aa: CASSGGPGTGELFF; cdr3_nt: TGCGCCAGCAGTGGGGGGCCGGGCACCGGGGAGCTGTTTTTT
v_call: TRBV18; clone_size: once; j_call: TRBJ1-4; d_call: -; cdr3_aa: CASSPEYNEKLFF; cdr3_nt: TGTGCCAGCTCACCAGAATATAATGAAAAACTGTTTTTT
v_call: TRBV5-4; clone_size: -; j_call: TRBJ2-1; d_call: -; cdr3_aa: CASSLADEYNEQFF; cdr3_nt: TGTGCCAGCAGCTTAGCCGATGAATACAATGAGCAGTTCTTC
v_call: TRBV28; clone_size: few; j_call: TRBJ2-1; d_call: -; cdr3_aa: CASSLSVGSFENEQFF; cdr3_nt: TGTGCCAGCAGTTTATCGGTCGGCAGCTTTGAGAATGAGCAGTTCTTC
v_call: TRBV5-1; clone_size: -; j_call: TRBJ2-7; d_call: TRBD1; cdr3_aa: CASNLGQGIHEQYF; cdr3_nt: TGCGCCAGCAATCTGGGACAGGGTATCCACGAGCAGTACTTC
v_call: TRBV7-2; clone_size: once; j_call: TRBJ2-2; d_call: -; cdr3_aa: CASSLGPSGGELFF; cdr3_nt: TGTGCCAGCAGCTTGGGTCCCTCTGGCGGGGAGCTGTTTTTT
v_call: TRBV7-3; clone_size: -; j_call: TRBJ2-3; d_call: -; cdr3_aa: CASSTGPNTDTQYF; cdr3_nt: TGTGCCAGCAGCACCGGACCCAACACAGATACGCAGTATTTT
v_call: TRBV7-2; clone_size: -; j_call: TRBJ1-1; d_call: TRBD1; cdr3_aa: CASSPVTGSTEAFF; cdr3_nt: TGTGCCAGCAGCCCCGTGACAGGGAGCACTGAAGCTTTCTTT
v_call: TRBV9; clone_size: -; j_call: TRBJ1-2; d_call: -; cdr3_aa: CASSREAGTIPSGYTF; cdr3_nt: TGTGCCAGCAGCCGGGAAGCCGGGACAATTCCTAGTGGCTACACCTTC
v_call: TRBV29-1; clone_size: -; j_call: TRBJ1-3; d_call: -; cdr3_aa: CSVTRKNTIYF; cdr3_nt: TGCAGCGTGACACGGAAAAACACCATATATTTT
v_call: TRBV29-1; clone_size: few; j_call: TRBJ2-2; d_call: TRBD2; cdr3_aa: CSVQQAGFNTGELFF; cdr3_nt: TGCAGCGTTCAGCAAGCGGGGTTTAACACCGGGGAGCTGTTTTTT
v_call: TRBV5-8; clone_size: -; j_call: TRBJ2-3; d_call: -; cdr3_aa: CASSLVGSPNTDTQYF; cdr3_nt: TGTGCCAGCAGCTTGGTTGGGAGCCCTAACACAGATACGCAGTATTTT
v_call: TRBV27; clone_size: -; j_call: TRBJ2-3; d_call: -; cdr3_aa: CAPQGTQYF; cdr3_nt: TGTGCCCCCCAAGGGACGCAGTATTTT
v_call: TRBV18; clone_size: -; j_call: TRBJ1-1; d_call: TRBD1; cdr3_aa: CASSRRQGTTEAFF; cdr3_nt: TGTGCCAGCTCACGTCGACAGGGTACCACTGAAGCTTTCTTT
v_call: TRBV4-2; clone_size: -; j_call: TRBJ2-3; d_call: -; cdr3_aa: CASAPFTGADTQYF; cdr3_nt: TGTGCCAGCGCGCCCTTCACTGGGGCAGATACGCAGTATTTT
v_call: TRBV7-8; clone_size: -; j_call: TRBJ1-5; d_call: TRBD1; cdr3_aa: CASSLGRDSLSNQPQHF; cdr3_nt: TGTGCCAGCAGCTTGGGGAGGGACAGCTTGAGCAATCAGCCCCAGCATTTT
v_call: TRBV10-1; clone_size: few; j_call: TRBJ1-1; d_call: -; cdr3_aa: CASSERVLGEAFF; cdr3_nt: TGCGCCAGCAGTGAGCGAGTGCTTGGTGAAGCTTTCTTT
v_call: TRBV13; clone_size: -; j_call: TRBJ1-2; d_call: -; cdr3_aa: CASSLGSGRGLDYGYTF; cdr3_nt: TGTGCCAGCAGCTTAGGATCGGGACGGGGGCTAGACTATGGCTACACCTTC
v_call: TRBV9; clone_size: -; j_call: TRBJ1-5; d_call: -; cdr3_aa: CASSPGVSNQPQHF; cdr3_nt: TGTGCCAGCAGCCCCGGGGTGAGCAATCAGCCCCAGCATTTT
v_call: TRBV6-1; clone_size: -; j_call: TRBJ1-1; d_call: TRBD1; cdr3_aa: CASSPSSPTGSIF; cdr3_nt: TGTGCCAGCAGCCCTTCTTCCCCGACAGGGTCAATCTTT
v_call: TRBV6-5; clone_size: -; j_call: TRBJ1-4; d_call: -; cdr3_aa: CASSYDQGQNEKLFF; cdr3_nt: TGTGCCAGCAGTTACGACCAGGGGCAAAATGAAAAACTGTTTTTT
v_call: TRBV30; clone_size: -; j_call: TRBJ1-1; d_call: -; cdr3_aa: CAWSEMGGKAFF; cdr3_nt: TGTGCCTGGAGTGAGATGGGAGGGAAAGCTTTCTTT
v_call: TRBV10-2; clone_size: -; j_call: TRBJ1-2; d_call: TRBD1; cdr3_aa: CATRQGDGYTF; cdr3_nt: TGCGCCACCCGACAGGGGGATGGCTACACCTTC
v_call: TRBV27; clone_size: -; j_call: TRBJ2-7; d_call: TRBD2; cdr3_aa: CASSLYSGGTKSYEQYF; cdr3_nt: TGTGCCAGCAGTCTATATAGCGGGGGGACTAAGTCCTACGAGCAGTACTTC
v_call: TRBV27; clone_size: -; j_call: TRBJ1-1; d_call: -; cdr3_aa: CASSFNGGSEAFF; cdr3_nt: TGTGCCAGCAGTTTTAATGGGGGCTCTGAAGCTTTCTTT
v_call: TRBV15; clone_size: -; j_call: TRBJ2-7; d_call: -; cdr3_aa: CATSREGYEQYF; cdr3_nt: TGTGCCACCAGCAGAGAGGGGTACGAGCAGTACTTC
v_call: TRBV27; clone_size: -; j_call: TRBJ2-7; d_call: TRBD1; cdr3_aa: CASSLRQGAYEQYF; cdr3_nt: TGTGCCAGCAGTTTACGACAGGGGGCCTACGAGCAGTACTTC
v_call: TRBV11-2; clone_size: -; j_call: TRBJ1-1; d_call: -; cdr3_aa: CASSLDTGRGAFF; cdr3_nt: TGTGCCAGCAGCTTAGATACGGGGCGCGGAGCTTTCTTT
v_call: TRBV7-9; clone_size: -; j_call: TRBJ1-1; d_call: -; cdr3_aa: CASSLATFGAEAFF; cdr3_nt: TGTGCCAGCAGCTTAGCGACGTTTGGGGCTGAAGCTTTCTTT
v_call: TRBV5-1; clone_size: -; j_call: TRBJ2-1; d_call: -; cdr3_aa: CASSRDPSSYNEQFF; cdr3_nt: TGCGCCAGCAGCAGGGACCCGAGCTCCTACAATGAGCAGTTCTTC
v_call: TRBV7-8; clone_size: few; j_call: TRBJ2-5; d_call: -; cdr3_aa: CASRSGRTIETQYF; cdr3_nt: TGTGCCAGCAGGAGTGGTAGGACAATTGAGACCCAGTACTTC
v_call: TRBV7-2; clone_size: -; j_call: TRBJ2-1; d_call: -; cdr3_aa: CASSLDGAGEQFF; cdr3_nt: TGTGCCAGCAGCTTGGATGGGGCTGGTGAGCAGTTCTTC
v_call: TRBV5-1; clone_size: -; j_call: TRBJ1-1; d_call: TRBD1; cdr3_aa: CASRWQGENTEAFF; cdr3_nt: TGCGCCAGCAGGTGGCAGGGGGAAAACACTGAAGCTTTCTTT
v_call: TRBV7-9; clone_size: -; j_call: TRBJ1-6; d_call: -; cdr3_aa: CASGPEQINNSPLHF; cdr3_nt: TGTGCCAGCGGCCCGGAACAGATCAATAATTCACCCCTCCACTTT
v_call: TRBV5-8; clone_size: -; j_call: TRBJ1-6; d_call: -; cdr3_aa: CASSDEGQYNSPLHF; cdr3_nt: TGTGCCAGCAGCGATGAAGGACAGTATAATTCACCCCTCCACTTT
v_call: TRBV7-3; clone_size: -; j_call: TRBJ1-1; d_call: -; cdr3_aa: CASSLNSNTEAFF; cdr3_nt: TGTGCCAGCAGCTTAAATTCGAACACTGAAGCTTTCTTT
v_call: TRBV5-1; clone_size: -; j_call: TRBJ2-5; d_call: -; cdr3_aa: CASSLLGWDQETQYF; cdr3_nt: TGCGCCAGCAGCTTGCTCGGGTGGGACCAAGAGACCCAGTACTTC
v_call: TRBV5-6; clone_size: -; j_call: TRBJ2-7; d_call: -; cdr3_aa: CASSSPRGSYEQYF; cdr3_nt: TGTGCCAGCAGCTCCCCCCGGGGTAGCTACGAGCAGTACTTC
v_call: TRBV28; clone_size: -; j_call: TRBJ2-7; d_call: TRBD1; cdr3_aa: CASRRTGFVNEQYF; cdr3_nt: TGTGCCAGCAGGCGGACAGGGTTCGTGAACGAGCAGTACTTC
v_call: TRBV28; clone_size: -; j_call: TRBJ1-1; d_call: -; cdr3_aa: CASSEVRDLQAFF; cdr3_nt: TGTGCCAGCAGTGAAGTAAGGGACTTACAAGCTTTCTTT
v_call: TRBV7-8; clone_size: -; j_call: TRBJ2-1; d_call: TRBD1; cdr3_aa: CASSLDIGGPFYNEQFF; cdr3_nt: TGTGCCAGCAGCTTAGATATAGGGGGCCCTTTTTACAATGAGCAGTTCTTC
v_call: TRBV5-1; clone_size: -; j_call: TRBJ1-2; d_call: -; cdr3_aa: CASSLDHPSYGYTF; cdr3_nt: TGCGCCAGCAGCTTGGACCACCCTAGCTATGGCTACACCTTC
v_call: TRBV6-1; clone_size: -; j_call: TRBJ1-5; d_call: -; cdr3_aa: CASSELGGNQPQHF; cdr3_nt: TGTGCCAGCAGTGAGTTGGGGGGCAATCAGCCCCAGCATTTT
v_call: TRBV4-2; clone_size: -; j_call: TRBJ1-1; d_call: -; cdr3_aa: CASSQGSTQNTEAFF; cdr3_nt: TGTGCCAGCAGCCAAGGGAGCACCCAGAACACTGAAGCTTTCTTT
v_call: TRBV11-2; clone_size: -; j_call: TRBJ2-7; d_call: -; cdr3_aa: CASSLPGGAYEQYF; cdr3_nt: TGTGCCAGCAGCTTACCCGGCGGGGCCTACGAGCAGTACTTC